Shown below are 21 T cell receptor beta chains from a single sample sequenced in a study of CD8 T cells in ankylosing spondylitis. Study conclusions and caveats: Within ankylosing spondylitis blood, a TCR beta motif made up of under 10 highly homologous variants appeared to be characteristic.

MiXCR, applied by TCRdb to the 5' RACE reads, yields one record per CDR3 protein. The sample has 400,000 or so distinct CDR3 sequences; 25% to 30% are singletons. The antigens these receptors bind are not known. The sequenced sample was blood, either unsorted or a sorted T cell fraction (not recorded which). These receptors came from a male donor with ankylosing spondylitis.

The CDR3 bases are TGCAGCGCCGGACTGAATGAGCAGTTCTTC. Its translation: CSAGLNEQFF. The chain joins TRBV29-1 to TRBJ2-1; D possibly corresponds to TRBD2 (5 bases). This CDR3 is 10 amino acids long. V lost 7 bases, J lost 7 bases, and 8 bases lay in between. The germline V gene has CDR1 SQVTM and CDR2 ANQGSEA.

The CDR3 sequence is CASSLQAGGLPDEQFF. Written as DNA, the CDR3 is TGTGCCAGCAGCTTACAAGCGGGCGGTCTCCCCGATGAGCAGTTCTTC. J is TRBJ2-1 and V is TRBV7-2; D possibly corresponds to TRBD2 (6 bases). The CDR3 consists of 16 residues. The V end lost 2 bases, the J end lost 8 bases, and 19 bases lay between the germline ends. CDR1 and CDR2 from the germline V gene are SGHTA and FQGNSA.

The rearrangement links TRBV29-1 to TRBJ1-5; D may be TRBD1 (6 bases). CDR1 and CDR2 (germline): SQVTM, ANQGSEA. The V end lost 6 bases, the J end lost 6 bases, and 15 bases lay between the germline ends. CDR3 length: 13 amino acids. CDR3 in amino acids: CSVGPGEGQPQHF. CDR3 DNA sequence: TGCAGCGTCGGACCAGGGGAAGGTCAGCCCCAGCATTTT.

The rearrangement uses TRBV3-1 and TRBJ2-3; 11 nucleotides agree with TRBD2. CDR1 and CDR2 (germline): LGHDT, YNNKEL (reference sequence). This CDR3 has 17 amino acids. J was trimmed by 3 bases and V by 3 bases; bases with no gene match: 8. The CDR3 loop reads CASSQGLAAPRTDTQYF. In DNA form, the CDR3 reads TGTGCCAGCAGCCAGGGACTAGCGGCCCCTCGAACAGATACGCAGTATTTT.

The chain's CDR3 is CSARAPSGAYEQYF. Written as DNA, the CDR3 is TGCAGTGCTAGAGCGCCTAGCGGGGCCTACGAGCAGTACTTC. This chain joins TRBV20-1 and TRBJ2-7, with 9 bases identical to TRBD2. The length of the CDR3 is 14 residues. Germline trimming cut 1 base from V and 2 bases from J; bases unmatched to any gene: 3. Germline values: CDR1 DFQATT, CDR2 SNEGSKA (reference sequence).

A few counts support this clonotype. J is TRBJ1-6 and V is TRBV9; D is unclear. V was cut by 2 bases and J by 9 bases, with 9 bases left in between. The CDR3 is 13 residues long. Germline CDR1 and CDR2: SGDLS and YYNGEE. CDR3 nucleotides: TGTGCCAGCAGCGTGGCGTGGGGTTCACCCCTCCACTTT. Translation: CASSVAWGSPLHF.

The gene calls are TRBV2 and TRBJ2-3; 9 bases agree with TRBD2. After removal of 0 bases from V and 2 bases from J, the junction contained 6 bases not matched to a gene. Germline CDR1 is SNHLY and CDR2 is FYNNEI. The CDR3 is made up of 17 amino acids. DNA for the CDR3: TGTGCCAGCAGTGAAGCAACTAGCGGGCCTAACACAGATACGCAGTATTTT. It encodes CASSEATSGPNTDTQYF.

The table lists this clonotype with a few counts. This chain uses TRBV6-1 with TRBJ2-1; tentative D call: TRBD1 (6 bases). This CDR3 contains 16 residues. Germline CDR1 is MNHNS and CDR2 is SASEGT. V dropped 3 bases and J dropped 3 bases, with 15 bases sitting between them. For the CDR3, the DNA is TGTGCCAGCAGTGAGACCCTCCACAGGGACTACAATGAGCAGTTCTTC. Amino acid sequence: CASSETLHRDYNEQFF.

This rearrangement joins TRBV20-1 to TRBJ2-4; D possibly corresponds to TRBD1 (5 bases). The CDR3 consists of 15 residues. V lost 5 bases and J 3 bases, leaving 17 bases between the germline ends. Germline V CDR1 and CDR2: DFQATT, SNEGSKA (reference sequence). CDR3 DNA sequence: TGCAGTGCTGGTATAGACAGAGCAGACAAAAACATTCAGTACTTC. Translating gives CSAGIDRADKNIQYF.

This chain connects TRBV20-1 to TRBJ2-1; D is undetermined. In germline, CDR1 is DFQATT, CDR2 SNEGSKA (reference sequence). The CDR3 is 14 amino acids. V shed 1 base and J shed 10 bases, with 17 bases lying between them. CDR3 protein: CSARGPPALLEQFF. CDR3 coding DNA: TGCAGTGCTAGAGGGCCCCCGGCGCTGTTAGAGCAGTTCTTC.

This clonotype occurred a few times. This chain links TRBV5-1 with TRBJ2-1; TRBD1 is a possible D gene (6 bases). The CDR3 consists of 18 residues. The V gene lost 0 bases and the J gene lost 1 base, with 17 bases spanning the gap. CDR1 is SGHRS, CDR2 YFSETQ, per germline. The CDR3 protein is CASSLVQGSRLSYNEQFF. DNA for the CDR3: TGCGCCAGCAGCTTGGTGCAGGGGTCCCGTCTATCCTACAATGAGCAGTTCTTC.

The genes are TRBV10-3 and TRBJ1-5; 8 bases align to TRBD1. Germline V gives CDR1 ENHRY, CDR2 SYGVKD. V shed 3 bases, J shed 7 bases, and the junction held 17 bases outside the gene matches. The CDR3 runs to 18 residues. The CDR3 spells CAISDINFPDRVGQPQHF. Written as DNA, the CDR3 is TGTGCCATCAGTGATATTAATTTCCCGGACAGGGTAGGCCAGCCCCAGCATTTT.

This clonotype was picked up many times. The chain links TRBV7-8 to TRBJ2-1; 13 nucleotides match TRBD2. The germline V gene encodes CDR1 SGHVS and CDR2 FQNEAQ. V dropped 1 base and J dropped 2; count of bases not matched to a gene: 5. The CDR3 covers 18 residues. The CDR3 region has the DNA TGTGCCAGCAGCTTAGAAGGACTAGCGGGAGTGGCCTACAATGAGCAGTTCTTC. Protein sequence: CASSLEGLAGVAYNEQFF. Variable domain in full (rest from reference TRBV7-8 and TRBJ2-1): GAGVSQSPRYKVAKRGQDVALRCDPISGHVSLFWYQQALGQGPEFLTYFQNEAQLDKSGLPSDRFFAERPEGSVSTLKIQRTQQEDSAVYLCASSLEGLAGVAYNEQFFGPGTRLTVL.

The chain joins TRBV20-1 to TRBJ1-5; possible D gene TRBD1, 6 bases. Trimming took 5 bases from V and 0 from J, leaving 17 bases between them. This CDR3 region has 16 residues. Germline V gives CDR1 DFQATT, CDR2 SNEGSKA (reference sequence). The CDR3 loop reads CSALGGGSHSNQPQHF. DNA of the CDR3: TGCAGTGCTCTAGGGGGGGGGTCACATAGCAATCAGCCCCAGCATTTT.

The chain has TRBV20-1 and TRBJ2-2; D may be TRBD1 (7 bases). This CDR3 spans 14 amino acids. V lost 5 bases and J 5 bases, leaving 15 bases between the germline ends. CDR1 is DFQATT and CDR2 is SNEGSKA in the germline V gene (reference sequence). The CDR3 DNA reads TGCAGTGCTTCGATGACAGGGAGGACCGGGGAGCTGTTTTTT. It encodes CSASMTGRTGELFF.

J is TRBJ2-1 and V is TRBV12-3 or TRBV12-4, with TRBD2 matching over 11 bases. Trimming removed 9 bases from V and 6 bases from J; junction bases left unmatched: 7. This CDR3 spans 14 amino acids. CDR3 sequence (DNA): TGTGCCAGTTTTGATAGCGGGAGGGCCAATGAGCAGTTCTTC. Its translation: CASFDSGRANEQFF.

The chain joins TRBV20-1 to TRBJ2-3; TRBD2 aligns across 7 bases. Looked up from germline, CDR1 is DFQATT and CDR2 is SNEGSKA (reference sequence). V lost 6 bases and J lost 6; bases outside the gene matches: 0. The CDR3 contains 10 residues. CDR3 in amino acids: CSAGRDTQYF. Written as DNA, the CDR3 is TGCAGTGCCGGGAGGGATACGCAGTATTTT.

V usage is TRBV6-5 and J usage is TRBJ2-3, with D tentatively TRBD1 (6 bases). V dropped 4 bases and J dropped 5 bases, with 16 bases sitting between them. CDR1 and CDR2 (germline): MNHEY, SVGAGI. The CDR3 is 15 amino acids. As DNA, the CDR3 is TGTGCCAGCAGTTTTCCGGGACACGAAGGAGATACGCAGTATTTT. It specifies CASSFPGHEGDTQYF.

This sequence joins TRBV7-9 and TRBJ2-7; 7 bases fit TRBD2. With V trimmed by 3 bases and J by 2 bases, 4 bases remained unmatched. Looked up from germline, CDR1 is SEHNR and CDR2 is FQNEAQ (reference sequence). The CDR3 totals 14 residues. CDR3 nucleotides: TGTGCCAGCAGCTTCGGAGCGGGACCCTACGAGCAGTACTTC. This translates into CASSFGAGPYEQYF.

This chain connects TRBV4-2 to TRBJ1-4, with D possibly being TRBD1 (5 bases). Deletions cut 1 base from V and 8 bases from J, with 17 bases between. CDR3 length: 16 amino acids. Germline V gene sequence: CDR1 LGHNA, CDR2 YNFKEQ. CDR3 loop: CASSQGWGTEQEKLFF. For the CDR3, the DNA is TGTGCCAGCAGCCAAGGATGGGGGACGGAGCAGGAAAAACTGTTTTTT.

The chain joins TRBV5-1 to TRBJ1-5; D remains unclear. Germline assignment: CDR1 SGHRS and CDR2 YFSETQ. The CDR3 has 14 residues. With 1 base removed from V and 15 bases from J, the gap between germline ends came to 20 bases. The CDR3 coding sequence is TGCGCCAGCAGCTTGTCCCCCCGGGAGGGAAAGTTGCATTTT. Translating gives CASSLSPREGKLHF.